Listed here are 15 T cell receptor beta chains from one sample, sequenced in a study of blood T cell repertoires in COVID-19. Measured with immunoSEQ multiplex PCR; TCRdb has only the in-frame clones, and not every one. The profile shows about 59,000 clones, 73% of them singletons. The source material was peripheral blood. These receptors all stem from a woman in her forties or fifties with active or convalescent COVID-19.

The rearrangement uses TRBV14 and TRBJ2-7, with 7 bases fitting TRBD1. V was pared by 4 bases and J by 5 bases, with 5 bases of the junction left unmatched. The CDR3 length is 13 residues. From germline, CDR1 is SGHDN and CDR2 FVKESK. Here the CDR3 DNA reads TGTGCCAGCAGCCCCGACAGGGTCGACGAGCAGTACTTC. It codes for CASSPDRVDEQYF.

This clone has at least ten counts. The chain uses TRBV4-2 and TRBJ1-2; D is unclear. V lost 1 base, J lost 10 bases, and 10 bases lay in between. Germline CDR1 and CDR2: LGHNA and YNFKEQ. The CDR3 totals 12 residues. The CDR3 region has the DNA TGTGCCAGCAGCCAAGGGGCAAGTGCCTACACCTTC. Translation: CASSQGASAYTF.

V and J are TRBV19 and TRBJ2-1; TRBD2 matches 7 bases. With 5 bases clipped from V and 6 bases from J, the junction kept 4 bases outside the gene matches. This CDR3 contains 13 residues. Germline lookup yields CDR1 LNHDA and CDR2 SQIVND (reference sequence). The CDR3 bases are TGTGCCAGTAGTTTGGGGGGGAGCAATGAGCAGTTCTTC. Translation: CASSLGGSNEQFF.

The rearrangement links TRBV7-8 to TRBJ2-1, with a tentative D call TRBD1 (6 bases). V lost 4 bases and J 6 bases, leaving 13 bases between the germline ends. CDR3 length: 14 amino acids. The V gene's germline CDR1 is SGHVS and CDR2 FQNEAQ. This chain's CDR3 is CASSSKIRGNEQFF. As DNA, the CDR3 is TGTGCCAGCAGCTCCAAAATCAGGGGCAATGAGCAGTTCTTC.

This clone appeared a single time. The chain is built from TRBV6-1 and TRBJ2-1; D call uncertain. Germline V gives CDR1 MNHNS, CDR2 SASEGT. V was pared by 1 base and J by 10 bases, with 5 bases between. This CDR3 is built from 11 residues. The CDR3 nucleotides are TGTGCCAGCAGTGAAGGAGCCGAGCAGTTCTTC. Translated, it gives CASSEGAEQFF.

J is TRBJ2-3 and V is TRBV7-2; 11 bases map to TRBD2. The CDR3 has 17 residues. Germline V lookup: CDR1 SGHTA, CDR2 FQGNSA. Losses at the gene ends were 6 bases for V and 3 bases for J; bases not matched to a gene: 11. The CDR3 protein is CASSSTRTSGSTDTQYF. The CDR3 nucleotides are TGTGCCAGCAGTTCGACCCGGACTAGCGGGTCGACAGATACGCAGTATTTT.

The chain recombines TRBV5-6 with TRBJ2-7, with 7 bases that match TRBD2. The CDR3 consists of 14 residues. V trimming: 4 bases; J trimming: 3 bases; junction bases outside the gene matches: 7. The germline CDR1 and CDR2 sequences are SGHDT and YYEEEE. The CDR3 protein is CASSPFRGVYEQYF. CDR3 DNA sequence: TGTGCCAGCAGCCCATTTCGGGGGGTCTACGAGCAGTACTTC.

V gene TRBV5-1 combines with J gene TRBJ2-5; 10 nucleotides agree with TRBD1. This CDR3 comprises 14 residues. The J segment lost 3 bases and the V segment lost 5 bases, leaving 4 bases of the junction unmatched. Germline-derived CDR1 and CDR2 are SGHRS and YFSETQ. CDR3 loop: CASRRGTGEETQYF. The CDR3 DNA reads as TGCGCCAGCAGACGCGGGACAGGGGAAGAGACCCAGTACTTC.

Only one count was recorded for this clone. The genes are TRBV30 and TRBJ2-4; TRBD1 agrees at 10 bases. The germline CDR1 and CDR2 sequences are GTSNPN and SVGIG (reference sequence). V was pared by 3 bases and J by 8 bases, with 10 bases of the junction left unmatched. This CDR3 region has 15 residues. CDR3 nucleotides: TGTGCCTGGAGGTCCGGGACAGGGGATTGGGACATTCAGTACTTC. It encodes CAWRSGTGDWDIQYF.

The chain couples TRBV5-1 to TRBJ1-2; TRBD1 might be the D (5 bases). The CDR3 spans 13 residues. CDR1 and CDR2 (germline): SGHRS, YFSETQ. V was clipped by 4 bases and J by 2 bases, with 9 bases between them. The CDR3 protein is CASSKQENYGYTF. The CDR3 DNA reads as TGCGCCAGCAGCAAACAGGAGAACTATGGCTACACCTTC.

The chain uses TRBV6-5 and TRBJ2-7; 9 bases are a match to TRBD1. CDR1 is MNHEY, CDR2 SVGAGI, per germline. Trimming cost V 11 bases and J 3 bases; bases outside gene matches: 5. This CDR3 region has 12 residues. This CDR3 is CAVGTGNYEQYF. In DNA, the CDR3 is TGTGCCGTAGGGACAGGGAACTACGAGCAGTACTTC.

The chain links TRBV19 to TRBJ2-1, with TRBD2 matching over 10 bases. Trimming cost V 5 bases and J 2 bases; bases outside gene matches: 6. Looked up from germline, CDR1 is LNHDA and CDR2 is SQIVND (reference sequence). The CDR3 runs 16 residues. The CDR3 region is CASSRTSGLAYNEQFF. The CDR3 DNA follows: TGTGCCAGTAGTCGGACTAGCGGCTTAGCCTACAATGAGCAGTTCTTC.

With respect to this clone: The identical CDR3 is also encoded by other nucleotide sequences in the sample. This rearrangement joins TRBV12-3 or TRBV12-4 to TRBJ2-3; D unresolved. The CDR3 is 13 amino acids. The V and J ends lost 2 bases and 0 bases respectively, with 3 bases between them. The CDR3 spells CASSLLSTDTQYF. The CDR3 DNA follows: TGTGCCAGCAGTTTACTAAGCACAGATACGCAGTATTTT.

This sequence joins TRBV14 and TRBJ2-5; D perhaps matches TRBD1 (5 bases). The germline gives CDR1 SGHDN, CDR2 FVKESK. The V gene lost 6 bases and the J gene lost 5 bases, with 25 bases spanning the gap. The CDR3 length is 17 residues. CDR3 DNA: TGTGCCAGCAGACGGTCGAGAAGGGGCAGGCCGAAGGAGACCCAGTACTTC. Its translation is CASRRSRRGRPKETQYF.

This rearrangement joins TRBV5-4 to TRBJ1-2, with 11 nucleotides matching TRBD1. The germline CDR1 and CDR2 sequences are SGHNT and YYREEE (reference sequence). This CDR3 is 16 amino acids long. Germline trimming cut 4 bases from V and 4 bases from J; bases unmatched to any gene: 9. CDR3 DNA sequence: TGTGCCAGCAGCGCAACCGGGACAGGGGGTCGCTATGGCTACACCTTC. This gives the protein CASSATGTGGRYGYTF.